This T cell receptor (beta chain) is from a study of shared clonotypes between healthy human individuals. Study-wide points: Investigators expected sequencing depth to affect clonotype sharing among donors.

Trimming shortened V by 1 base and J by 4 bases, and 20 bases separated the two germline ends. Germline V gene lookup returns CDR1 SNHLY and CDR2 FYNNEI. The CDR3 is 17 residues long. Note on this clone: Its matching antigen is unknown.

At the deep level, the assay was run. TCRdb's table, derived via immunoSEQ multiplex PCR, lists solely in-frame clones and lacks some. The sample holds over 850,000 clones, roughly 74% seen once. Sequencing was done on a sample of memory CD4+ T cells from PBMCs. Subset here: CD45RA-negative fraction. This chain joins TRBV2 and TRBJ2-7; tentative D call: TRBD1 (6 bases). The TCR originated in a man in his late teens or twenties in good health. Some clones in this sample may be carry-over from other donors' samples. CDR3 region: CASSEVYAAGEQYEQYF. DNA for the CDR3: TGTGCCAGCAGTGAAGTTTACGCGGCAGGGGAACAGTACGAGCAGTACTTC. The whole variable domain, remainder taken from reference TRBV2 and TRBJ2-7, is EPEVTQTPSHQVTQMGQEVILRCVPISNHLYFYWYRQILGQKVEFLVSFYNNEISEKSEIFDDQFSVERPDGSNFTLKIRSTKLEDSAMYFCASSEVYAAGEQYEQYFGPGTRLTVT.